This TCR beta chain was retrieved from a study of blood T cell repertoires in COVID-19. Study summary: COVID-19 samples, acute and convalescent, were from the United States, Italy and Spain. Nucleic acid was either cDNA or gDNA, and it came from T cells, B-cell-depleted T cells, or PBMCs.

As processed by the authors: Nucleated cell number was recorded as an estimate derived from reference gene primer amplification. TCRdb keeps only in-frame clones here, not all; method: immunoSEQ multiplex PCR. The DNA gave D and trimming, while V, J and clone size come from that table. The sample lists 140,000 or so clones, 85% to 90% seen once, with 11% in the top ten. The V segment lost 7 bases and the J segment 6 bases; nucleotides outside the gene matches: 2. The CDR3 contains 12 residues. The germline CDR1 and CDR2 sequences are SNHLY and FYNNEI. The J gene is TRBJ2-1, the V gene TRBV2, with TRBD2 matching 8 bases. The clonotype comes from a woman of 80 years or more with acute or convalescent COVID-19. Sequenced material: peripheral blood. CDR3 loop: CASILAGNEQFF. DNA for the CDR3: TGTGCCAGCATTCTAGCGGGCAATGAGCAGTTCTTC.